This entry lists 5 T cell receptor beta chains sequenced from one sample in a study of OX40 agonist ivuxolimab in advanced cancers. Assay: immunoSEQ multiplex PCR; the TCRdb copy retains only in-frame clones and omits some. The table shows more than 55,000 clones, with less than 85% occurring only once. The material was CD4+ or CD8+ T cells sorted from blood, obtained in a trial of the OX40 agonist ivuxolimab. The receptor source for this set is an adult with an advanced solid tumor such as melanoma, head and neck, liver or kidney cancer.

The chain couples TRBV9 to TRBJ1-1; no reliable D call. V lost 0 bases and J 0 bases, leaving 12 bases between the germline ends. The CDR3 extends over 16 amino acids. Germline lookup yields CDR1 SGDLS and CDR2 YYNGEE. CDR3 DNA: TGTGCCAGCAGCGTAGTAGGAACCCGGGTGAACACTGAAGCTTTCTTT. Its protein is CASSVVGTRVNTEAFF.

This sequence joins TRBV5-1 and TRBJ1-2, with D perhaps matching TRBD1 (6 bases). The ends were cut back, 4 bases at V and 8 bases at J, with 21 bases in the middle. Germline V lookup: CDR1 SGHRS, CDR2 YFSETQ. The CDR3 totals 15 residues. The CDR3 spells CASSLDEGGRHGYTF. CDR3 bases: TGCGCCAGCAGCCTCGACGAGGGGGGACGACACGGCTACACCTTC. Filled out from reference TRBV5-1 and TRBJ1-2, the complete variable domain reads KAGVTQTPRYLIKTRGQQVTLSCSPISGHRSVSWYQQTPGQGLQFLFEYFSETQRNKGNFPGRFSGRQFSNSRSEMNVSTLELGDSALYLCASSLDEGGRHGYTFGSGTRLTVV.

This chain joins TRBV4-2 and TRBJ1-5; D is possibly TRBD1 (5 bases). Per germline, CDR1 LGHNA and CDR2 YNFKEQ. The CDR3 length is 15 residues. The germline V and J ends were trimmed by 4 bases and 1 base, with 11 bases remaining between them. In nucleotides, the CDR3 is TGTGCCAGCAGCCCTCCGGGACGGAGCAATCAGCCCCAGCATTTT. Amino acids: CASSPPGRSNQPQHF.

The V call is TRBV30, the J call TRBJ2-7, with D possibly TRBD1 on 5 matching bases. The CDR3 runs to 13 residues. The ends were cut back, 0 bases at V and 2 bases at J, with 8 bases in the middle. Germline values: CDR1 GTSNPN, CDR2 SVGIG (reference sequence). CDR3 in DNA: TGTGCCTGGAGTGTACGGACAACCTACGAGCAGTACTTC. It specifies CAWSVRTTYEQYF. Based on the CDR3 plus reference TRBV30 and TRBJ2-7, the full variable domain is SQTIHQWPATLVQPVGSPLSLECTVEGTSNPNLYWYRQAAGRGLQLLFYSVGIGQISSEVPQNLSASRPQDRQFILSSKKLLLSDSGFYLCAWSVRTTYEQYFGPGTRLTVT.

This chain uses TRBV9 with TRBJ1-6; D is perhaps TRBD1 (5 bases). Germline CDR1 SGDLS, CDR2 YYNGEE. V was clipped by 3 bases and J by 9 bases, with 13 bases between them. CDR3 length: 14 residues. This chain's CDR3 is CASSGGQDISPLHF. CDR3 bases: TGTGCCAGCAGCGGAGGACAAGACATTTCACCCCTCCACTTT.